Given below is one T cell receptor beta chain in context. The sample is drawn from a study of blood T cell repertoires in COVID-19. As for the study in general: From T cells, B-cell-depleted T cells, or PBMCs came the material, which was cDNA or gDNA.

The table came from immunoSEQ multiplex PCR; TCRdb's copy has only in-frame clones and leaves some out. The table has under 150,000 clones, 85% seen once. Germline CDR1 is SGHRS and CDR2 is YFSETQ. Unmatched junction bases numbered 19, after V lost 4 bases and J lost 8 bases. This CDR3 comprises 17 residues. V is TRBV5-1 and J is TRBJ1-2, with 8 nucleotides matching TRBD1. The receptor was isolated from a human donor in a cohort sampled during active COVID-19. The sample consisted of peripheral blood. In nucleotides, the CDR3 is TGCGCCAGCAGCCCAGGGGGCCTGAGGCAGGGGGCAAACGGCTACACCTTC. Protein: CASSPGGLRQGANGYTF.